The rows below give T cell receptor beta chains drawn from one sample of a study of shared clonotypes between healthy human individuals. The method was immunoSEQ multiplex PCR; TCRdb's version includes in-frame clones alone and lacks a portion of them. There are 2,100,000 or so clones in the sample; 90% to 96% occur only once, and less than 0.15% lies in the top ten. Sample: naive CD4+ T cells sorted from blood. The receptors shown here come from a man between 18 and 29 years old in good health. CDR3s include the opening cysteine and the closing phenylalanine or tryptophan. Fields, in order: clone size, J gene, V gene, D gene, CDR3 DNA, CDR3 protein. The D gene is left open where the match is weak. The size entry is marked missing in some rows and otherwise reads once, few, many or a size class.

>NA|TRBJ1-6|TRBV2|NA
TGTGCCAGCACTGAAGACAGCTCCTATAATTCACCCCTCCACTTT
CASTEDSSYNSPLHF
>NA|TRBJ2-7|TRBV28|NA
TGTGCCAGCAGTTTGCATCGCGGGGTCGCGGCCTACGAGCAGTACTTC
CASSLHRGVAAYEQYF
>NA|TRBJ2-7|TRBV6-5|TRBD1
TGTGCCAGCAGTCGCCGGGACAGGGGGACCTACGAGCAGTACTTC
CASSRRDRGTYEQYF
>NA|TRBJ1-1|TRBV5-1|NA
TGCGCCAGCAGCTTGGCCCTGGAGAACACTGAAGCTTTCTTT
CASSLALENTEAFF
>NA|TRBJ1-2|TRBV6-5|TRBD1
TGTGCCAGCAGGGGACAGGCCATTTTTGGCTACACCTTC
CASRGQAIFGYTF
>NA|TRBJ1-4|TRBV7-8|NA
TGTGCCAGCAGCTCCCGCCAGGGAGGGAATGAAAAACTGTTTTTT
CASSSRQGGNEKLFF
>NA|TRBJ1-5|TRBV19|TRBD1
TGTGCCAGTTCAAGGTTAAGGGGACAGACCAATCAGCCCCAGCATTTT
CASSRLRGQTNQPQHF
>NA|TRBJ2-1|TRBV4-1|NA
TGCGCCAGCAGCCAAGATAAATCAGGGGTTAATGAGCAGTTCTTC
CASSQDKSGVNEQFF
>NA|TRBJ2-4|TRBV18|NA
TGTGCCAGCTCACCACCAGCAGGAGCCAAAAACATTCAGTACTTC
CASSPPAGAKNIQYF
>NA|TRBJ2-7|TRBV5-1|NA
TGCGCCAGCAGCCCGGGGAGTAGCGGTTACTCCTACGAGCAGTACTTC
CASSPGSSGYSYEQYF
>NA|TRBJ2-1|TRBV4-3|NA
TGCGCCAGCAGCCAAGATTCACCGGCGAATGAGCAGTTCTTC
CASSQDSPANEQFF
>NA|TRBJ2-6|TRBV30|NA
TGTGCCTGGAATAAAGACGGAGGGGTTGGGGCCAACGTCCTGACTTTC
CAWNKDGGVGANVLTF
>NA|TRBJ1-3|TRBV10-2|NA
TGCGCCAGCAGCCCAGGAACTAACTCTGGAAACACCATATATTTT
CASSPGTNSGNTIYF
>NA|TRBJ1-1|TRBV5-1|NA
TGCGCCAGCAGCTTAGTGCCAAGTGACGGGGAAATGCTAGGGAACACTGAAGCTTTCTTT
CASSLVPSDGEMLGNTEAFF
>NA|TRBJ2-1|TRBV30|TRBD1
TGTGCCTGGACCAGGGACAGTGGCTCCTACAATGAGCAGTTCTTC
CAWTRDSGSYNEQFF
>NA|TRBJ1-3|TRBV10-2|NA
TGCGCCAGCAGGAGGGACTCTGGAAACACCATATATTTT
CASRRDSGNTIYF
>NA|TRBJ2-1|TRBV5-6|TRBD1
TGTGCCAGCAGCCAGTACGACAGGGACGACAATGAGCAGTTCTTC
CASSQYDRDDNEQFF
>NA|TRBJ2-7|TRBV5-1|TRBD2
TGCGCCAGCAGCTTGACTAGCGGGGGGGTCCCGAGCTCCTACGAGCAGTACTTC
CASSLTSGGVPSSYEQYF
>NA|TRBJ1-2|TRBV19|NA
TGTGCCAGTAGTAGGGCTGGCAGTCTCGGCTACACCTTC
CASSRAGSLGYTF
>NA|TRBJ2-5|TRBV27|NA
TGTGCCAGCAGTTTAAAGGCAGGGGGGGAGACCCAGTACTTC
CASSLKAGGETQYF
>NA|TRBJ1-1|TRBV6-1|NA
TGTGCCAGCAGCCGGGGCATTAACACTGAAGCTTTCTTT
CASSRGINTEAFF
>NA|TRBJ2-3|TRBV30|NA
TGTGCCTGGGCTACATCTCCTACGCAGTATTTT
CAWATSPTQYF
>NA|TRBJ2-2|TRBV6-1|NA
TGTGCCAGCAGTGAGGCGTCAACACGAGGCACCGGGGAGCTGTTTTTT
CASSEASTRGTGELFF
>few|TRBJ1-6|TRBV28|NA
TGTGCCAGCAGTTTATCGGGTCAGGGTGGTTCACCCCTCCACTTT
CASSLSGQGGSPLHF
>NA|TRBJ2-1|TRBV29-1|TRBD2
TGCAGCGTTGCGCTAGCGGGAGCAGCGTCCTACAATGAGCAGTTCTTC
CSVALAGAASYNEQFF